The rows below give T cell receptor beta chains drawn from one sample of a study of blood T cell repertoires in COVID-19. Generated by immunoSEQ multiplex PCR, the TCRdb table keeps only in-frame clones and is missing some. The sample lists more than 150,000 clones, about 88% occurring once. The sample was peripheral blood. The receptors originated from a young man with active or convalescent COVID-19. The CDR3 runs from the conserved cysteine through the conserved F or W. Each record gives: clone size, J gene, V gene, D gene, CDR3 protein, CDR3 DNA. A D gene is named only where the DNA matches it firmly. Expanded clones are given a class, and other clones once, few, many or no size at all.

abundance: -
j_gene: TRBJ1-2
v_gene: TRBV27
d_gene: TRBD1
CDR3aa: CASSFGTAYGYTF
CDR3nt: TGTGCCAGCAGTTTTGGGACAGCTTATGGCTACACCTTC

abundance: once
j_gene: TRBJ1-2
v_gene: TRBV20-1
d_gene: -
CDR3aa: CSASAGMDGYTF
CDR3nt: TGCAGTGCTAGTGCAGGGATGGATGGCTACACCTTC

abundance: -
j_gene: TRBJ1-1
v_gene: TRBV2
d_gene: TRBD1
CDR3aa: CASSLEQGLNTEAFF
CDR3nt: TGTGCCAGCAGCCTAGAACAGGGGCTGAACACTGAAGCTTTCTTT

abundance: few
j_gene: TRBJ2-2
v_gene: TRBV7-9
d_gene: TRBD1
CDR3aa: CASSPPGQGRTGELFF
CDR3nt: TGTGCCAGCAGTCCACCCGGACAGGGTAGGACCGGGGAGCTGTTTTTT

abundance: few
j_gene: TRBJ1-4
v_gene: TRBV2
d_gene: -
CDR3aa: CASSEEASSEKLFF
CDR3nt: TGTGCCAGCAGTGAGGAGGCGAGCAGTGAAAAACTGTTTTTT

abundance: -
j_gene: TRBJ1-4
v_gene: TRBV7-9
d_gene: TRBD1
CDR3aa: CASSHLSRDRVDEKLFF
CDR3nt: TGTGCCAGCAGCCACTTGTCAAGGGACAGGGTTGATGAAAAACTGTTTTTT

abundance: -
j_gene: TRBJ2-3
v_gene: TRBV11-2
d_gene: -
CDR3aa: CASNTAPGMSTDTQYF
CDR3nt: TGTGCCAGCAACACGGCCCCAGGGATGAGCACAGATACGCAGTATTTT

abundance: once
j_gene: TRBJ2-7
v_gene: TRBV25-1
d_gene: TRBD1
CDR3aa: CASSEPGDRGREQYF
CDR3nt: TGTGCCAGCAGTGAGCCGGGGGACAGGGGGCGGGAGCAGTACTTC

abundance: -
j_gene: TRBJ1-1
v_gene: TRBV29-1
d_gene: -
CDR3aa: CSTGRLGNTEAFF
CDR3nt: TGCAGCACAGGCAGACTCGGGAACACTGAAGCTTTCTTT

abundance: few
j_gene: TRBJ1-2
v_gene: TRBV29-1
d_gene: -
CDR3aa: CSVPRGGDYGYTF
CDR3nt: TGCAGCGTCCCCCGGGGGGGGGACTATGGCTACACCTTC

abundance: -
j_gene: TRBJ2-1
v_gene: TRBV3-1/TRBV3-2
d_gene: -
CDR3aa: CASSQDQLARGNEQFF
CDR3nt: TGTGCCAGCAGCCAAGATCAGCTAGCCCGGGGCAATGAGCAGTTCTTC

abundance: -
j_gene: TRBJ2-1
v_gene: TRBV23-1
d_gene: TRBD2
CDR3aa: CASSPLLAGGPSSYNEQFF
CDR3nt: TGCGCCAGCAGTCCCCTTCTAGCGGGGGGGCCTAGCTCCTACAATGAGCAGTTCTTC

abundance: -
j_gene: TRBJ2-2
v_gene: TRBV4-1
d_gene: -
CDR3aa: CASSRAMGSGTGELFF
CDR3nt: TGCGCCAGCAGCCGAGCGATGGGCTCCGGGACTGGGGAGCTGTTTTTT

abundance: -
j_gene: TRBJ2-7
v_gene: TRBV6-1
d_gene: TRBD1
CDR3aa: CASSDPGTASYEQYF
CDR3nt: TGTGCCAGCAGTGACCCAGGGACAGCCTCCTACGAGCAGTACTTC

abundance: once
j_gene: TRBJ1-2
v_gene: TRBV6-6
d_gene: TRBD1
CDR3aa: CASSGQGDYGYTF
CDR3nt: TGTGCCAGCAGTGGACAGGGGGACTATGGCTACACCTTC

abundance: -
j_gene: TRBJ2-1
v_gene: TRBV7-9
d_gene: TRBD2
CDR3aa: CASSRGTSGRDEQFF
CDR3nt: TGTGCCAGCAGCCGCGGGACTAGCGGGAGGGATGAGCAGTTCTTC

abundance: -
j_gene: TRBJ2-3
v_gene: TRBV5-1
d_gene: TRBD2
CDR3aa: CASSLGTYSGASTDTQYF
CDR3nt: TGCGCCAGCAGCTTGGGTACTTATAGCGGGGCTAGCACAGATACGCAGTATTTT

abundance: once
j_gene: TRBJ1-3
v_gene: TRBV2
d_gene: -
CDR3aa: CASSELSGAGNTIYF
CDR3nt: TGTGCCAGCAGTGAATTATCCGGGGCTGGAAACACCATATATTTT

abundance: -
j_gene: TRBJ1-1
v_gene: TRBV6-1
d_gene: TRBD1
CDR3aa: CASSETGGKQAFF
CDR3nt: TGTGCCAGCAGTGAAACAGGGGGAAAGCAAGCTTTCTTT

abundance: -
j_gene: TRBJ1-6
v_gene: TRBV18
d_gene: TRBD1
CDR3aa: CASSPGMTGSSPLHF
CDR3nt: TGTGCCAGCTCACCTGGTATGACAGGGAGTTCACCCCTCCACTTT

abundance: -
j_gene: TRBJ2-3
v_gene: TRBV11-3
d_gene: TRBD2
CDR3aa: CASSPRGIAGSTDTQYF
CDR3nt: TGTGCCAGCAGCCCCCGCGGGATAGCGGGGAGCACAGATACGCAGTATTTT

abundance: -
j_gene: TRBJ1-1
v_gene: TRBV15
d_gene: -
CDR3aa: CATSIVNQGYSEAFF
CDR3nt: TGTGCCACCAGCATAGTCAACCAGGGGTATTCTGAAGCTTTCTTT

abundance: -
j_gene: TRBJ2-2
v_gene: TRBV5-1
d_gene: -
CDR3aa: CASSLGGANTGELFF
CDR3nt: TGCGCCAGCAGCTTGGGGGGCGCGAACACCGGGGAGCTGTTTTTT

abundance: -
j_gene: TRBJ1-5
v_gene: TRBV30
d_gene: -
CDR3aa: CAWSGSRDQPQHF
CDR3nt: TGTGCCTGGTCCGGTTCGAGAGATCAGCCCCAGCATTTT

abundance: -
j_gene: TRBJ2-7
v_gene: TRBV7-6
d_gene: -
CDR3aa: CASSFDWAGGYEQYF
CDR3nt: TGTGCCAGCAGCTTCGATTGGGCCGGTGGCTACGAGCAGTACTTC

abundance: -
j_gene: TRBJ1-2
v_gene: TRBV29-1
d_gene: TRBD1
CDR3aa: CSVSTTGERGYTF
CDR3nt: TGCAGCGTTTCGACCACAGGGGAACGAGGCTACACCTTC

abundance: -
j_gene: TRBJ1-2
v_gene: TRBV6-2/TRBV6-3
d_gene: -
CDR3aa: CASSFQGFSYGYTF
CDR3nt: TGTGCCAGCAGTTTCCAGGGGTTCAGCTATGGCTACACCTTC

abundance: -
j_gene: TRBJ2-1
v_gene: TRBV5-8
d_gene: -
CDR3aa: CASSPSRGSYNEQFF
CDR3nt: TGTGCCAGCAGCCCCTCTAGAGGTTCCTACAATGAGCAGTTCTTC

abundance: -
j_gene: TRBJ1-2
v_gene: TRBV6-4
d_gene: TRBD1
CDR3aa: CASRTWDRGDGYGYTF
CDR3nt: TGTGCCAGCAGAACCTGGGACAGGGGGGACGGCTATGGCTACACCTTC

abundance: -
j_gene: TRBJ2-1
v_gene: TRBV28
d_gene: TRBD2
CDR3aa: CASWTSGIYNEQFF
CDR3nt: TGTGCCAGCTGGACTAGCGGGATCTATAATGAGCAGTTCTTC

abundance: -
j_gene: TRBJ1-4
v_gene: TRBV25-1
d_gene: TRBD1
CDR3aa: CASSKTGNEKLFF
CDR3nt: TGTGCCAGCAGTAAGACAGGGAATGAAAAACTGTTTTTT

abundance: -
j_gene: TRBJ2-3
v_gene: TRBV7-9
d_gene: -
CDR3aa: CASSLAELQGWADTQYF
CDR3nt: TGTGCCAGCAGCTTAGCGGAGTTACAGGGCTGGGCAGATACGCAGTATTTT

abundance: -
j_gene: TRBJ1-1
v_gene: TRBV9
d_gene: -
CDR3aa: CASSALRETEAFF
CDR3nt: TGTGCCAGCAGCGCCCTAAGGGAGACTGAAGCTTTCTTT

abundance: -
j_gene: TRBJ2-1
v_gene: TRBV18
d_gene: TRBD1
CDR3aa: CASSGTGANEQFF
CDR3nt: TGTGCCAGCTCAGGCACAGGGGCTAATGAGCAGTTCTTC

abundance: -
j_gene: TRBJ1-5
v_gene: TRBV15
d_gene: TRBD1
CDR3aa: CATSSGQGSNQPQHF
CDR3nt: TGTGCCACCAGCTCTGGACAGGGTAGCAATCAGCCCCAGCATTTT

abundance: -
j_gene: TRBJ1-4
v_gene: TRBV27
d_gene: TRBD1
CDR3aa: CASRPAGQGAEKLFF
CDR3nt: TGTGCCAGCAGACCAGCGGGGCAGGGGGCCGAAAAACTGTTTTTT

abundance: -
j_gene: TRBJ1-2
v_gene: TRBV5-4
d_gene: TRBD1
CDR3aa: CASRMVGQGNSGYTF
CDR3nt: TGTGCCAGCCGGATGGTAGGACAGGGGAATTCCGGCTACACCTTC

abundance: -
j_gene: TRBJ1-2
v_gene: TRBV6-5
d_gene: -
CDR3aa: CASSYSGGANHYGYTF
CDR3nt: TGTGCCAGCAGTTACTCGGGCGGGGCCAACCACTATGGCTACACCTTC

abundance: -
j_gene: TRBJ1-1
v_gene: TRBV6-5
d_gene: TRBD1
CDR3aa: CASRLTDRGGPEAFF
CDR3nt: TGTGCCAGCAGGCTCACAGACAGGGGTGGGCCTGAAGCTTTCTTT

abundance: few
j_gene: TRBJ2-5
v_gene: TRBV29-1
d_gene: TRBD2
CDR3aa: CSVPRGAGGPGTQYF
CDR3nt: TGCAGCGTCCCCCGGGGAGCGGGGGGGCCTGGGACCCAGTACTTC

abundance: few
j_gene: TRBJ1-4
v_gene: TRBV5-1
d_gene: TRBD1
CDR3aa: CASSLAGTGNEKLFF
CDR3nt: TGCGCCAGCAGCTTGGCGGGGACAGGGAACGAAAAACTGTTTTTT

abundance: once
j_gene: TRBJ2-3
v_gene: TRBV5-1
d_gene: TRBD2
CDR3aa: CASSLEAGVSDTQYF
CDR3nt: TGCGCCAGCAGCTTGGAAGCGGGGGTTTCAGATACGCAGTATTTT

abundance: -
j_gene: TRBJ2-3
v_gene: TRBV6-5
d_gene: TRBD2
CDR3aa: CAPPELADTDTQYF
CDR3nt: TGTGCCCCCCCTGAGCTAGCGGACACAGATACGCAGTATTTT

abundance: -
j_gene: TRBJ2-1
v_gene: TRBV6-1
d_gene: TRBD2
CDR3aa: CASSGPSGRAVNEQFF
CDR3nt: TGTGCCAGCAGTGGACCAAGCGGGAGGGCCGTCAATGAGCAGTTCTTC

abundance: once
j_gene: TRBJ2-4
v_gene: TRBV19
d_gene: TRBD1
CDR3aa: CASSPDRGAKNIQYF
CDR3nt: TGTGCCAGTAGTCCGGACAGGGGAGCCAAAAACATTCAGTACTTC

abundance: -
j_gene: TRBJ1-1
v_gene: TRBV27
d_gene: TRBD1
CDR3aa: CASSTGGPTEAFF
CDR3nt: TGTGCCAGCTCGACAGGGGGCCCCACTGAAGCTTTCTTT

abundance: -
j_gene: TRBJ1-1
v_gene: TRBV6-2/TRBV6-3
d_gene: TRBD1
CDR3aa: CASSYSSSATGGTEAFF
CDR3nt: TGTGCCAGCAGTTACTCGAGTTCCGCGACAGGGGGCACTGAAGCTTTCTTT

abundance: -
j_gene: TRBJ2-5
v_gene: TRBV5-1
d_gene: -
CDR3aa: CASSSGGLSTIETQYF
CDR3nt: TGCGCCAGCAGCTCGGGCGGACTCTCGACGATAGAGACCCAGTACTTC

abundance: -
j_gene: TRBJ2-1
v_gene: TRBV25-1
d_gene: TRBD2
CDR3aa: CASSEPPPGGEQFF
CDR3nt: TGTGCCAGCAGTGAACCCCCCCCGGGGGGTGAGCAGTTCTTC

abundance: once
j_gene: TRBJ2-5
v_gene: TRBV10-3
d_gene: -
CDR3aa: CAIRLSLLGETQYF
CDR3nt: TGTGCCATCAGACTTTCCCTACTCGGAGAGACCCAGTACTTC

abundance: few
j_gene: TRBJ2-7
v_gene: TRBV30
d_gene: -
CDR3aa: CAWAMSSYEQYF
CDR3nt: TGTGCCTGGGCTATGAGCTCCTACGAGCAGTACTTC

abundance: -
j_gene: TRBJ2-7
v_gene: TRBV5-4
d_gene: TRBD1
CDR3aa: CASSPGQGGSYEQYF
CDR3nt: TGTGCCAGCAGCCCCGGACAGGGGGGATCCTACGAGCAGTACTTC

abundance: -
j_gene: TRBJ1-1
v_gene: TRBV6-1
d_gene: TRBD1
CDR3aa: CASSEGFYDRGNTEAFF
CDR3nt: TGTGCCAGCAGTGAAGGTTTTTATGACAGGGGTAACACTGAAGCTTTCTTT

abundance: -
j_gene: TRBJ2-1
v_gene: TRBV10-2
d_gene: -
CDR3aa: CASSTPLASNSYNEQFF
CDR3nt: TGCGCCAGCAGCACCCCTCTAGCGTCGAACTCCTACAATGAGCAGTTCTTC

abundance: -
j_gene: TRBJ2-1
v_gene: TRBV9
d_gene: -
CDR3aa: CASSVGTTPGNEQFF
CDR3nt: TGTGCCAGCAGCGTAGGGACTACCCCAGGCAATGAGCAGTTCTTC